This T cell receptor (beta chain) was observed in a study of identical twins' blood T cells. Study findings and constraints: Environmental influences on twin similarity could not be excluded.

Original processing methods: Clonotypes per individual ranged from about 95,000 to nearly 500,000. TCRdb re-analysed the 5' RACE reads in MiXCR, keeping a single row per CDR3 protein. The authors' filters were not applied to this entry. Of 300,000 to 450,000 distinct CDR3 sequences in the sample, approximately 30% were seen once. Concerning this clonotype: What it binds is unknown.

Germline CDR1 and CDR2: SGHDN and FVKESK. The V end was cut by 4 bases, the J end by 9 bases, with 10 bases between. This CDR3 comprises 12 residues. All three twin pairs grew up together with likely shared infections and vaccines. The V call is TRBV14, the J call TRBJ1-5; unclear D gene. The receptor's source is a woman aged 18-49 years in good health. The sample comprised PBMCs. The CDR3 bases are TGTGCCAGCAGCCGACTGACGTGGCCCCAGCATTTT. Protein product: CASSRLTWPQHF.